The 10 T cell receptor beta chains below were found in one sample sequenced in a study of Graves' ophthalmopathy and Graves' hyperthyroidism. Amplification of TCR beta CDR3 regions used RNA transcripts. In the first round, RT-PCR was carried out with HTBI primers, and a multiplex PCR formed the second round. TCRdb recomputed calls from the multiplex PCR reads with MiXCR, one row per CDR3 protein. The data hold more than 300,000 distinct CDR3 sequences, with about 15% observed a single time. Sequences were obtained from peripheral blood. The source of these receptors is an adult woman with stable Graves' hyperthyroidism.

Of note for this clonotype: Given the absence of the conserved phenylalanine or tryptophan at the CDR3 end, a read error is likely. This chain joins TRBV28 and TRBJ2-5; possible D gene TRBD2, 5 bases. CDR3 length equals 13 residues. Deletions cut 8 bases from V and 9 bases from J, with 19 bases between. The germline V gene has CDR1 MDHEN and CDR2 SYDVKM. The CDR3 region has the DNA TGTGCCAGCGGCGACACCGTTAGGGAGTCCCAGTACTAC. It specifies CASGDTVRESQYY.

The chain employs TRBV14 and TRBJ2-7, with D perhaps matching TRBD2 (5 bases). Germline CDR1 reads SGHDN; CDR2 reads FVKESK. The CDR3 runs 18 residues. Deletions cut 3 bases from V and 3 bases from J, with 24 bases between. DNA of the CDR3: TGTGCCAGCAGCCATTCCAAAGATGCCGGTACTAGGCACTACGAGCAGTACTTC. It specifies CASSHSKDAGTRHYEQYF.

Comment on this clonotype: A much larger clone lies one base from this, so it may be a read error. The chain combines TRBV4-3 with TRBJ2-7; D not certain. In germline, CDR1 is LGHNA, CDR2 YSLEER. With 1 base removed from V and 3 bases from J, the gap between germline ends came to 19 bases. This CDR3 is 17 amino acids long. The CDR3 bases are TGCGCCAGCAGCCAAGGGTGGTTCCCTCCCGGGTTCTACGAGCAGTACGTC. Protein: CASSQGWFPPGFYEQYV.

This clonotype was detected ten times or more. The chain carries TRBV4-2 and TRBJ1-1; 9 bases match TRBD1. Germline V gene lookup returns CDR1 LGHNA and CDR2 YNFKEQ. This CDR3 is built from 15 residues. The trim removed 1 base at V and 1 base at J, leaving 1 base unmatched. In DNA, the CDR3 is TGTGCCAGCAGCCAAGGGGGACAGGGGAACACTGAAGCTTTCTTT. This gives the protein CASSQGGQGNTEAFF.

As concerns this clonotype: A much larger clone is a single base away; this may be a read error. The genes are TRBV11-1 and TRBJ2-7; D ambiguous. Germline values: CDR1 SGHAT, CDR2 FQDESV (reference sequence). Trimming removed 2 bases from V and 2 bases from J, with 13 bases in between. The CDR3 contains 15 residues. As DNA, the CDR3 is TGTGCCAGCAGCTTATCGATGGCAAGTCCCTACGAGCAGTACTTC. It is translated as CASSLSMASPYEQYF.

This clonotype was counted many times. This rearrangement joins TRBV5-1 to TRBJ2-7; no clear D gene. Germline CDR1 and CDR2: SGHRS and YFSETQ. With 5 bases removed from V and 0 bases from J, the gap between germline ends came to 9 bases. The CDR3 spans 13 residues. Written as DNA, the CDR3 is TGCGCCAGCAGAAATGACAACTCCTACGAGCAGTACTTC. The encoded protein is CASRNDNSYEQYF.

A few counts support this clonotype. V and J are TRBV20-1 and TRBJ2-7, with TRBD2 matching 9 bases. Germline-derived CDR1 and CDR2 are DFQATT and SNEGSKA (reference sequence). The CDR3 sequence is 18 residues long. The V and J ends lost 0 bases and 0 bases, in that order; junction bases with no gene match: 12. The chain's CDR3 is CSARDLASGIYPSYEQYF. CDR3 bases: TGCAGTGCTAGAGATCTTGCTAGCGGGATTTACCCCTCCTACGAGCAGTACTTC.

This clonotype came up many times. This sequence joins TRBV28 and TRBJ2-7; weak D call: TRBD1 (5 bases). Germline V gene lookup returns CDR1 MDHEN and CDR2 SYDVKM. V lost 3 bases and J lost 3, with 12 bases in between. This CDR3 contains 14 residues. DNA of the CDR3: TGTGCCAGCAGTTTTGGGGCTAAGTACTACGAGCAGTACTTC. It codes for CASSFGAKYYEQYF.

There are a few counts of this clonotype. J is TRBJ1-5 and V is TRBV24-1, with TRBD1 as a possible D gene (5 bases). Germline CDR1 is KGHDR and CDR2 is SFDVKD. CDR3 length equals 14 residues. V shed 9 bases and J shed 3 bases, with 14 bases lying between them. This CDR3 reads CATYLGHHNQPQHF. The DNA of the CDR3 is TGTGCCACCTACCTAGGACACCACAATCAGCCCCAGCATTTT.

This clonotype has at least ten counts. This chain uses TRBV20-1 with TRBJ1-5, with D possibly being TRBD1 (6 bases). V lost 0 bases and J lost 7, with 13 bases in between. Germline loops: CDR1 DFQATT, CDR2 SNEGSKA (reference sequence). The CDR3 loop spans 14 amino acids. The CDR3 sequence: CSARDLRGGQPQHF. The CDR3 nucleotides read TGCAGTGCTAGAGATCTTAGGGGGGGACAGCCCCAGCATTTT.